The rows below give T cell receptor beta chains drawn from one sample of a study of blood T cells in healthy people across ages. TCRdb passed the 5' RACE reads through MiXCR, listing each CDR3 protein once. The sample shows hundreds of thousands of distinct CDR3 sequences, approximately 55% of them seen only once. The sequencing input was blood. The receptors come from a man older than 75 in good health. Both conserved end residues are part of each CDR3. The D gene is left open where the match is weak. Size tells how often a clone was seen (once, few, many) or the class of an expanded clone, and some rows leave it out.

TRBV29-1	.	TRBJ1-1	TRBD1	TGCAGCGTTGGTCCGTGGGGACAGGCGTTCATGAACACTGAAGCTTTCTTT	CSVGPWGQAFMNTEAFF
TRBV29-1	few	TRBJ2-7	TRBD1	TGCAGCGTTTCCAGGGACAGGCAGATAGGAGAGCAGTACTTC	CSVSRDRQIGEQYF
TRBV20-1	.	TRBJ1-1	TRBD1	TGCAGTGGCCCGGGACAGGGCACAACTGAAGCTTTCTTT	CSGPGQGTTEAFF
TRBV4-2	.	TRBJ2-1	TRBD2	TGTGCCAGCAGCCAAGATCTAGCGGGAGGTCCAAATGAGCAGTTCTTC	CASSQDLAGGPNEQFF
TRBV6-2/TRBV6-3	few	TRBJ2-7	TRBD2	TGTGCCAGCAGTGCGTGGACTAGCGGAGCCGCCTACGAGCAGTACTTC	CASSAWTSGAAYEQYF
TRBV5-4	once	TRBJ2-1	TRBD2	TGTCCCAGCAGCTTGGGCAAAGCGGGGGCCTACAATGAGCAGTTCTTC	CPSSLGKAGAYNEQFF
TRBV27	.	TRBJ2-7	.	TGTGCCAGCAGTCGGCGGGAACCCCGGCGGCAGTACTTC	CASSRREPRRQYF
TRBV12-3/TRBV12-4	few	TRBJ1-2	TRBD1	TGTGCCAGCAGTTTAAAAGGACAGGGCGGTGGCTACACCTTC	CASSLKGQGGGYTF
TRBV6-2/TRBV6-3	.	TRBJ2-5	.	TGTGCCAGCAGTGGCCAACTAGACGCGGGGGAGACCCAGTACTTC	CASSGQLDAGETQYF
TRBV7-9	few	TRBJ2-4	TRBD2	TGTGCCAGCAGCCCTCAGCGGGAGTCAGCCAAAAACATTCAGTACTTC	CASSPQRESAKNIQYF
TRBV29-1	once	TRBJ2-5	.	TGCAGCGTACACGGCCAAGAGACCCAGTACTTC	CSVHGQETQYF
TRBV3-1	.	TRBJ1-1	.	TGTGCCAGCACCCAAGGGCTGACTCAAGCTTTCTTT	CASTQGLTQAFF
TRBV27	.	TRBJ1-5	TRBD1	TGTGCCAGCAGTTTCGGGACAGCTCGCAATCAGCCCCAGCATTTT	CASSFGTARNQPQHF
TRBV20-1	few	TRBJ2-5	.	TGCAGTGCTAGAGACCGCCAGAAGAGATGGGCGTACTTC	CSARDRQKRWAYF
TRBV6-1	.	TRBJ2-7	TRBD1	TGTGCCAGCAGTCCTGTTATTGGACAGGGCGGGGAGCGGTTCGGGAAGGAGTACTTC	CASSPVIGQGGERFGKEYF
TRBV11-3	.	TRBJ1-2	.	TGTGCCATCCCGCCCGGGTGCGGCTACACCTTC	CAIPPGCGYTF
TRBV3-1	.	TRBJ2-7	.	TGTGCCAGCAGCGGGGCATTTCGGGGTGGCGGAGCCTACAATGAGCAGTACTTC	CASSGAFRGGGAYNEQYF
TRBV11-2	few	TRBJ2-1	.	TGTGCCAGCAGGATTCCGGGACGAGCGTACAATGAGCAGTTCTTC	CASRIPGRAYNEQFF
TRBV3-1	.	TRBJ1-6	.	TGTGCCAGCAGCCAAGGATCGGGCAGGTTTAATTCACCCCTCCACTTT	CASSQGSGRFNSPLHF
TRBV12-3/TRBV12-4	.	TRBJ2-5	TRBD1	TGTGCCAGCACATGGACAGGGGGCTTTAGAGAGACCCAGTACTTC	CASTWTGGFRETQYF
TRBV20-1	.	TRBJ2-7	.	TGCAGTGCCCACCCCCCGGGACGCCTCTACGAGCAGTACTTC	CSAHPPGRLYEQYF
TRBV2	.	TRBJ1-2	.	TGTGCCAGCAGCGAGATGTCGGATCCTAACTATGGCTACACCTTC	CASSEMSDPNYGYTF
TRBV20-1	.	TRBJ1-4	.	TGCAGTGCTGACGTAGGAGGGTACGAGAAAAAACTGTTTTTT	CSADVGGYEKKLFF
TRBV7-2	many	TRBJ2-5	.	TGTGCCAGCAGCTTAGACCAACGCGGGACCCAGTACTTC	CASSLDQRGTQYF
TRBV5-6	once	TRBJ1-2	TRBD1	TGTGCCAGCAGTTTGACAGGGAGTCCACTCTATGGCTACACCTTC	CASSLTGSPLYGYTF
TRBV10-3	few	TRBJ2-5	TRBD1	TGTGCCATCATGGGGGGACAGGGGGAACAAGAGACCCAGTACTTC	CAIMGGQGEQETQYF
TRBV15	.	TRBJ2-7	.	TGTGCCACCAGCAGAGATGTGGTTAGCTGGGCCTACGAGCAGTACTTC	CATSRDVVSWAYEQYF
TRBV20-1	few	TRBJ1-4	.	TGCAGTGCCCTCTCTAATGAAAAACTGTTTTTT	CSALSNEKLFF
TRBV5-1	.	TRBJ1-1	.	TGCGCCAGCAGCTTGTCCGGCAACCCCCAGGAGGCTTTCTTT	CASSLSGNPQEAFF
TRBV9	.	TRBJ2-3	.	TGTGCCAGCAGCGCTAAAGGGGGGGGCCCAGATACGCAGTATTTT	CASSAKGGGPDTQYF
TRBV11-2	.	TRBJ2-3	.	TGTGCCAGCGGATACAGGTGGAGCACAGATACGCAGTATTTT	CASGYRWSTDTQYF
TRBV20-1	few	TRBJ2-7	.	TGCAGTGCTAGACCACCTGACATGGTAGGCTACGAGCAGTACTTC	CSARPPDMVGYEQYF
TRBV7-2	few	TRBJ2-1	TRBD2	TGTGCCAGCGGTAAGGTAGCGGGATCTTACAATGAGCAGTTCTTC	CASGKVAGSYNEQFF
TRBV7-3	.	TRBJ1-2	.	TGTGCCAGCAGCGTAGACGATAACTATGGCTACACCTTC	CASSVDDNYGYTF
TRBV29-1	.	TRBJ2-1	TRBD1	TGCAGCGTTGGACAGGGAAGGGTAGGTGAGCAGTTCTTC	CSVGQGRVGEQFF
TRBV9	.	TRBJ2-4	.	TGTGCCAGCAGCGTAGCTCCCCGGGACAAACAAAACATTCAGTACTTC	CASSVAPRDKQNIQYF
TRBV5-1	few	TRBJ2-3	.	TGCGCCAGCAGCACAGGGATGGGGGCACCCACAGATACGCAGTATTTT	CASSTGMGAPTDTQYF
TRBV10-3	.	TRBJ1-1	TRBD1	TGTGCCATCAGTGAGTCGTGGGCAGGGGGCATTATGAACACTGAGGCTTTCTTT	CAISESWAGGIMNTEAFF
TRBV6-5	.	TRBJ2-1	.	TGTGCCAGCAGTTACGTAGGAGGTGAGCAGTTCTTC	CASSYVGGEQFF
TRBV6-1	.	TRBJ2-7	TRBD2	TGTGCCAGCTTCCCGGGACTAGCGGGAGGATCCTACGAGCAGTACTTC	CASFPGLAGGSYEQYF
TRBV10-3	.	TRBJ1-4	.	TGTGCCATCAGTGAGTCAGGACCTGGATCTAATGAAAAACTGTTTTTT	CAISESGPGSNEKLFF
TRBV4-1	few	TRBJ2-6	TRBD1	TGCGCCAGCAGCCAAGAACAGGGGGCACTGGGGGCCAACGTCCTGACTTTC	CASSQEQGALGANVLTF
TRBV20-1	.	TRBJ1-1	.	TGCAGTGCTAGAGCCCCCCGGCCCGGGAGAAAGAACACTGAAGCTTTCTTT	CSARAPRPGRKNTEAFF
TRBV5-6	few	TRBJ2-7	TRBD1	TGTGCCAGCAGCCTACTACAGGGGGTTGGAGGATACGAGCAGTACTTC	CASSLLQGVGGYEQYF
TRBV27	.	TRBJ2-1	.	TGTGCCAGCAGTTTTAGGGGGGTCTACAATGAGCAGTTCTTC	CASSFRGVYNEQFF
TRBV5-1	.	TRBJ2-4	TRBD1	TGCGCCAGCGGGGCAGGGGGCCTATACAATGAGCAGTACTTC	CASGAGGLYNEQYF
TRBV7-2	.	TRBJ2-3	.	TGTGCCAGCAGCCTCCAGGTTACAGATACGCAGTATTTT	CASSLQVTDTQYF
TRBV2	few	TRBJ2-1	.	TGTGCCAGCAGGTTCCGTGCGGGTCCACCGAGCTCCTACAATGAGCAGTTCTTC	CASRFRAGPPSSYNEQFF
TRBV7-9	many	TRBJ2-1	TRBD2	TGTGCCAGCAGCCCCGGGACTAGCGGCTACAATGAGCAGTTCTTC	CASSPGTSGYNEQFF
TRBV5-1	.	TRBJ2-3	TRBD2	TGCGCCAGCAGCTCCTTAGCGGGAGATAGCACAGATACGCAGTATTTT	CASSSLAGDSTDTQYF